The source of this T cell receptor beta chain is a study of control samples from healthy donors and cancer patients (dated by TCRdb to 2018 to 2020). Including the terminal cysteine and phenylalanine, the CDR3 comprises 17 residues. Here the CDR3 DNA is all that survives: 51 bases in frame from base 1. CDR1 and CDR2, per the germline V gene, are SGHDN and FVKESK. V has 3 bases trimmed and J has 1 base trimmed; junction bases matching no gene number 5. Receptor amplification or capture employed the immunoSEQ multiplex PCR assay. Drawn from immuneACCESS, this table holds only the in-frame rearrangements with V and J called that TCRdb kept. Clones are partly lost; checked studies trace under half to an unresolved V gene and leave the rest unexplained. The sample has 210,000 or so clones on record, 90% to 95% of them singletons. Less than 2% of the sample comes from the top ten. A remark on this clone: Its antigen has not been determined. No clone much larger than this one lies a single base away; base qualities are absent.

Material: blood. The source of this sequence is a man aged 30 to 45 in good health. The chain was built from TRBV14 and TRBJ2-3; TRBD1 matches 12 bases in the middle. The nucleotide sequence is TGTGCCAGCAGCCAGGGGACAGGGGGCGTGGGCACAGATACGCAGTATTTT. It specifies CASSQGTGGVGTDTQYF.